This T cell receptor (beta chain) originates from a study of T cell responses to AZD1222 COVID-19 vaccine. Whole-study results and caveats: Repertoires were collected only later (after the peak T cell response had occurred).

Profiled with immunoSEQ multiplex PCR; TCRdb holds only in-frame clones, not every one. The sample shows 90,000 to 150,000 clones, approximately 86% of them seen only once. This clone is a singleton in its sample. The antigen remains unidentified. Trimming took 4 bases from V and 2 from J, leaving 16 bases between them. The CDR3 contains 15 residues. Germline CDR1 SGHRS, CDR2 YFSETQ. This clonotype was sampled from an adult who received the AZD1222 COVID-19 vaccine. The genes are TRBV5-1 and TRBJ2-7; no definite D call. The starting material was peripheral blood, obtained 28 days after the second AZD1222 dose. The DNA of the CDR3 is TGCGCCAGCAGCGAGGTCGGGCGGTCCCCCTACGAGCAGTACTTC. This sequence encodes CASSEVGRSPYEQYF.